These T cell receptor beta chains were read from a single sample in a study of beta chain features in type 1 diabetes. Sequencing was performed with immunoSEQ multiplex PCR; in TCRdb, only in-frame clones are kept and a portion is missing. This sample has over 500,000 clones, with around 15% found just once. The sample taken for sequencing was naive CD4+ T cells from blood. The receptors were gathered from a man aged 18 to 35 in good health. CDR3s include the opening cysteine and the closing phenylalanine or tryptophan. A D gene is named only where the DNA matches it firmly. A clone size is listed for some rows: how often the clone was seen (once, few, many), or a class if it is expanded.

TRBV19	TRBD1	few	TRBJ1-1	TGTGCCAGTGCTTTAACGGGACAGGGTTTGAGGACTGAAGCTTTCTTT	CASALTGQGLRTEAFF
TRBV2	.	.	TRBJ2-4	TGTGCCAGCAGTGAAGCGTTAAGACAGCTAGTAGCCAAAAACATTCAGTACTTC	CASSEALRQLVAKNIQYF
TRBV9	TRBD2	few	TRBJ2-1	TGTGCCAGCAGCGACCTCGGGGGGGACGATGAGCAGTTCTTC	CASSDLGGDDEQFF
TRBV15	.	.	TRBJ2-1	TGTGCCACCAGCAGAGGGGATAGCAGGGCGGAGAATGAGCAGTTCTTC	CATSRGDSRAENEQFF
TRBV7-3	TRBD1	.	TRBJ2-1	TGTGCCAGCAGCTCGGACAGGGGCGCCAATGAGCAGTTCTTC	CASSSDRGANEQFF
TRBV9	.	few	TRBJ2-7	TGTGCCAGCAGCGTATCCTCCTTGCCCGGGGCCTACGAGCAGTACTTC	CASSVSSLPGAYEQYF
TRBV18	TRBD1	few	TRBJ2-6	TGTGCCAGCTCACAGAGGCAGGGGGCATCTGGGGCCAACGTCCTGACTTTC	CASSQRQGASGANVLTF
TRBV25-1	TRBD1	.	TRBJ1-5	TGTGCCAGCAGCAGGGGGCTGAATCAGCCCCAGCATTTT	CASSRGLNQPQHF
TRBV2	TRBD1	once	TRBJ1-1	TGTGCCAGCATCGGACAGGGAATCTGGAACACTGAAGCTTTCTTT	CASIGQGIWNTEAFF
TRBV19	TRBD2	few	TRBJ2-1	TGTGCCAGTAGTTTTTTAGCGGGAGAGCAGTTCTTC	CASSFLAGEQFF
TRBV30	.	few	TRBJ2-2	TGTGCCTGGAGTGTATGGAGGGGGACACCAAGGAGCCCAACGAACACCGGGGAGCTGTTTTTT	CAWSVWRGTPRSPTNTGELFF
TRBV21-1	.	few	TRBJ1-2	TGTGCCAGCAGAAACAGACAAAACTATGGCTACACCTTC	CASRNRQNYGYTF
TRBV7-9	.	.	TRBJ1-1	TGTGCCAGCAGGGCTCAAGAGAACACTGAAGCTTTCTTT	CASRAQENTEAFF
TRBV6-5	.	few	TRBJ1-2	TGTGCCAGCAGTTACTTTATCAGTGCCCAGGGAGGCTACACCTTC	CASSYFISAQGGYTF
TRBV2	.	few	TRBJ2-6	TGTGCCAGTGGAAGGGACCGAAGCTCTGGGGCCAACGTCCTGACTTTC	CASGRDRSSGANVLTF
TRBV12-5	.	.	TRBJ2-1	TGTGCTAGTGGTTTGAGACTGATGGGGGGTGAGCAGTTCTTC	CASGLRLMGGEQFF
TRBV18	TRBD2	few	TRBJ2-1	TGTGCCAGCTCCCCTTCCGGGACTAGCGCTTACAATGAGCAGTTCTTC	CASSPSGTSAYNEQFF
TRBV5-1	.	few	TRBJ2-5	TGCGCCAGCAGCTTGGCCGGGGAAGGGGAGACCCAGTACTTC	CASSLAGEGETQYF
TRBV5-1	.	few	TRBJ2-3	TGCGCCAGCAGCCTGACTTCTTACACAGATACGCAGTATTTT	CASSLTSYTDTQYF
TRBV9	.	.	TRBJ2-5	TGTGCCAGCAGCGTAGCCCAGGGAGGCGAGACCCAGTACTTC	CASSVAQGGETQYF
TRBV14	.	few	TRBJ1-2	TGTGCCAGCAGCCGGGACCTCAGTTATGGCTACACCTTC	CASSRDLSYGYTF
TRBV5-6	TRBD2	few	TRBJ2-3	TGTGCCAGCAGCCGGACTAGCGGAAAAGTAAATACGCAGTATTTT	CASSRTSGKVNTQYF
TRBV6-6	TRBD1	few	TRBJ2-3	TGTGCCAGCAGAGCGCCGGGACAGGGTCCAGATACGCAGTATTTT	CASRAPGQGPDTQYF
TRBV2	TRBD1	few	TRBJ1-1	TGTGCCAGCAGCACAGGGGCCCCGGGGACTGAAGCTTTCTTT	CASSTGAPGTEAFF
TRBV4-3	.	few	TRBJ2-2	TGCGCCAGCAGCCAAGTGAGCACCGGGGAGCTGTTTTTT	CASSQVSTGELFF
TRBV7-2	.	.	TRBJ2-3	TGTGCCAGCAGCCCCGGCGGGGCAGATACGCAGTATTTT	CASSPGGADTQYF
TRBV30	TRBD2	.	TRBJ2-5	TGTGCCCACACAGGGACTAGCGGGGGAGAGACCCAGTACTTC	CAHTGTSGGETQYF
TRBV7-2	TRBD1	few	TRBJ1-1	TGTGCCAGCAGTTTCGACAGGGGCTACACTGAAGCTTTCTTT	CASSFDRGYTEAFF
TRBV19	.	few	TRBJ1-1	TGTGCCAGTAGGCGGGGGAACACTGAAGCTTTCTTT	CASRRGNTEAFF
TRBV5-4	.	few	TRBJ2-5	TGTGCCAGCAGGTCTGTGGGAGTACAAGAGACCCAGTACTTC	CASRSVGVQETQYF
TRBV6-1	TRBD1	.	TRBJ1-5	TGTGCCAGCCGTGAGCGGACAGGAGTACAAAATCAGCCCCAGCATTTT	CASRERTGVQNQPQHF
TRBV4-2	TRBD1	.	TRBJ2-3	TGTGCCAGCAGCCAGGCCTCGACAGGGGATTATAAAGATACGCAGTATTTT	CASSQASTGDYKDTQYF
TRBV27	TRBD1	few	TRBJ2-3	TGTGCCAGCAGTTTACTTCGGACAGGGCCGAGCACAGATACGCAGTATTTT	CASSLLRTGPSTDTQYF